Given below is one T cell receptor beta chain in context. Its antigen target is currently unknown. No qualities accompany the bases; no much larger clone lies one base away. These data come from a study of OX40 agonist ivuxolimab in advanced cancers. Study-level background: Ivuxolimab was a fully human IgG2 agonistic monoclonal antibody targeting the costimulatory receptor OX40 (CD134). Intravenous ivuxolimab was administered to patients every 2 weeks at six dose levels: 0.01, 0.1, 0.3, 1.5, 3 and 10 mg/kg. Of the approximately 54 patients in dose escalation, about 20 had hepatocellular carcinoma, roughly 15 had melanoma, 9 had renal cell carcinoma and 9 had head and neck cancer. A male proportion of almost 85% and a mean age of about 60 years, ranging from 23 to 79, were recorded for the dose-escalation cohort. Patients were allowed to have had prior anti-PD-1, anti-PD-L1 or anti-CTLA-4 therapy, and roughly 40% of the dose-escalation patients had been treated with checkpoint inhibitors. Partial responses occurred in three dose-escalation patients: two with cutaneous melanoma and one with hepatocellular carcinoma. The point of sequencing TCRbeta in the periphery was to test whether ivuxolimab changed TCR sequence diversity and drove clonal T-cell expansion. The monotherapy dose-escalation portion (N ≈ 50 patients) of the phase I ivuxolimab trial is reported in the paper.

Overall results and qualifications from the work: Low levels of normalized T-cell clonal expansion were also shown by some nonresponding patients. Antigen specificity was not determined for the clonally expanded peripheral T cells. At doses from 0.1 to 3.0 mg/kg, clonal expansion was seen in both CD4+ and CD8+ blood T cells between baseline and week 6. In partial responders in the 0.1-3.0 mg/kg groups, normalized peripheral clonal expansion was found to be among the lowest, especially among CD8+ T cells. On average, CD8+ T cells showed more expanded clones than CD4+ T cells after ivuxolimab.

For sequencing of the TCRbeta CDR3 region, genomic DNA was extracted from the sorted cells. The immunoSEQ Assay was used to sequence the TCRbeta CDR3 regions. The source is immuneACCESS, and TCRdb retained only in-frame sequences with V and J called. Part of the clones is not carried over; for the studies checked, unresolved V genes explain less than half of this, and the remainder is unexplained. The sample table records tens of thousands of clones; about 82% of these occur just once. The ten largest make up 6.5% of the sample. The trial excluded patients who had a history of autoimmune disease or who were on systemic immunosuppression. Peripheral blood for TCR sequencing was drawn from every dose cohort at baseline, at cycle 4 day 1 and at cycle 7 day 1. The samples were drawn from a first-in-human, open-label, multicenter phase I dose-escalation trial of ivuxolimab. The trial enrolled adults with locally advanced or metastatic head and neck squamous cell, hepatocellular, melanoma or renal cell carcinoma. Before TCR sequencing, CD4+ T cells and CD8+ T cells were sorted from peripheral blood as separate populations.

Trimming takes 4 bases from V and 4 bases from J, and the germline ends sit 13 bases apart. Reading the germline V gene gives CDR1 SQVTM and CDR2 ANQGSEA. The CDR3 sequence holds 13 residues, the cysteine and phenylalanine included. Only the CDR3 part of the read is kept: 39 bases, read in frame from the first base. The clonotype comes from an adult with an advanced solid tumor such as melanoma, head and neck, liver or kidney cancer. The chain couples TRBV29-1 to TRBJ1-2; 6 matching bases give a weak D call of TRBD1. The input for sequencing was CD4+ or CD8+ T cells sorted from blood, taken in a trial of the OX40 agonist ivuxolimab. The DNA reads TGCAGCGTTGCGCTACAGGGAGGCTATGGCTACACCTTC. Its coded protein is CSVALQGGYGYTF.